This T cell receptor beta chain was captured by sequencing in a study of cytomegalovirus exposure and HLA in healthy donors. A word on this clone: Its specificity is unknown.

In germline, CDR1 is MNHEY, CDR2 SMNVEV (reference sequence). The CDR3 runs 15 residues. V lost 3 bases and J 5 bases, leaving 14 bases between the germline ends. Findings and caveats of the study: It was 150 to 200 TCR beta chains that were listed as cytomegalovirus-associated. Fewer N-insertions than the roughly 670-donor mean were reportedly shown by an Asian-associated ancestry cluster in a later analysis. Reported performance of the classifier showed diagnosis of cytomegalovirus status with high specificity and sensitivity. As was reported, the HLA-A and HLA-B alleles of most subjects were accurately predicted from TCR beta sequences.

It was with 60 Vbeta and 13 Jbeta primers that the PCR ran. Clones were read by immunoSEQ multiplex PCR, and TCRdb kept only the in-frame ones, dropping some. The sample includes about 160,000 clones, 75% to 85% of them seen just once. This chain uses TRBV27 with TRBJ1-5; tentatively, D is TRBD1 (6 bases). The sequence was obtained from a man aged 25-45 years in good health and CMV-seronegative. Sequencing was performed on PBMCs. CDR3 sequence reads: CASSFTGSSYQPQHF. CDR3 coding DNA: TGTGCCAGCAGTTTCACAGGGAGTTCCTATCAGCCCCAGCATTTT.